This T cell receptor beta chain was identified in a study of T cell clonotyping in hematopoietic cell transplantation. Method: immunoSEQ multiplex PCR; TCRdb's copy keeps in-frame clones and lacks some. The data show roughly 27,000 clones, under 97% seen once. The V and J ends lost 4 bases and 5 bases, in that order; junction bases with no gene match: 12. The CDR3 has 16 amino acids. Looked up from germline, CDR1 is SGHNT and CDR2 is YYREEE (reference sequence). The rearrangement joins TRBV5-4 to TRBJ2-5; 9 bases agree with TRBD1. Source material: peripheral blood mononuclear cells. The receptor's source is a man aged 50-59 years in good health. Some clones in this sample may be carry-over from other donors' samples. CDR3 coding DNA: TGTGCCAGCAGCACTGGGGACCACAGGGGGCGGGAGACCCAGTACTTC. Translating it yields CASSTGDHRGRETQYF.